This entry concerns a single T cell receptor (beta chain). The germline V gene has CDR1 SGDLS and CDR2 YYNGEE. J gave up 0 bases and V 1 base, and 13 bases lay outside the gene matches. The length of the CDR3 is 19 residues. This sample was included in a study of blood T cell repertoires in COVID-19. Per the original methods: Researchers report that nucleated cell counts were estimated from reference gene primer amplification. TCRdb keeps only in-frame clones here, not all; method: immunoSEQ multiplex PCR. That table furnishes V, J and clone size, whereas the DNA furnished D and trimming. The sample consists of some 670,000 clones, about 90% of them appearing once.

The clonotype was recovered from a woman aged 18-29 years with acute or convalescent COVID-19. The V gene is TRBV9, the J gene TRBJ2-3; 8 bases align to TRBD2. The sequencing sample was made of peripheral blood. CDR3 residues: CASSVRLAGLDSSTDTQYF. The CDR3 coding sequence is TGTGCCAGCAGCGTACGCTTAGCGGGGTTGGATTCTAGCACAGATACGCAGTATTTT. Variable domain in full (rest from reference TRBV9 and TRBJ2-3): DSGVTQTPKHLITATGQRVTLRCSPRSGDLSVYWYQQSLDQGLQFLIQYYNGEERAKGNILERFSAQQFPDLHSELNLSSLELGDSALYFCASSVRLAGLDSSTDTQYFGPGTRLTVL.